This T cell receptor (beta chain) stems from a study of blood T cell repertoires in COVID-19 (dated by TCRdb to between 2020 and 2021). Some background on the complete study: Samples from collaborators originated in the United States, Italy and Spain and spanned both the acute and convalescent phases of COVID-19. Subjects who had been exposed to COVID-19, were actively infected with it, or had recovered from it provided the deeply sampled blood TCRbeta repertoires that made up the dataset. The material from the prospective study consisted of cDNA or gDNA derived from T cells, B-cell-depleted T cells, or PBMCs. The repertoires were released in a freely available public database meant as a resource for research on the immune response to SARS-CoV-2. The samples were drawn from the first 160 participants of the ongoing ImmuneRACE study and from roughly 1,300 subjects provided by 6 global collaborators. A de-identified subject ID, COVID-19 status, age in years and sex were almost always included in the sample metadata. HLA class I and class II types, where available, came from metadata supplied by the sample provider rather than from assay-based typing. Findings and caveats that apply to the study as a whole: The amount of clinical and demographic metadata varied by source and participant and was provided uncurated.

TCRbeta CDR3 regions were amplified from genomic DNA by means of the immunoSEQ Assay, a bias-controlled multiplex PCR. Under the source paper's analysis protocol: Nucleated cell counts per sample were estimated from amplification of reference gene primers within the assay. To quantify the absolute abundance of each unique TCRbeta CDR3 rearrangement, sequence reads were collapsed and filtered. For each sample, productive Simpson clonality was calculated as the square root of Simpson's diversity index over productive rearrangements. TCRdb provides this immuneACCESS table in a form limited to in-frame rearrangements. Some clones are lacking; in checked studies, under half of them reflect an unresolved V gene, and why the rest are absent is not known. V, J and clone size are taken as reported in that table, and D and trimming were inferred from the DNA itself. Here the sample has 140,000 to 150,000 clones; more than 85% occur a single time. Around 2.9% of the sample is in the top ten clones.

As regards this clone: It lacks a known antigen. No base quality values were provided; no much bigger clone lies one nucleotide off.

From the cysteine through the phenylalanine, the CDR3 covers 16 amino acids. Only CDR3 DNA remains: 48 bases, in frame from the first base. Collaborating institutions collected whole blood in K2EDTA tubes following their own protocols. Collaborator samples were shipped for TCRbeta analysis as frozen whole blood, isolated PBMCs, or DNA extracted from either sample type. This clonotype was obtained from a man in his 60s with active or convalescent COVID-19. Material for sequencing was peripheral blood. The chain links TRBV21-1 with TRBJ2-2; the D call of TRBD1 is as the table states it, not checked on the DNA. TRBV21-1 has pseudogene status. Here the CDR3 is given as CASSKVQGRNTGELFF. Read as DNA, the sequence is TGTGCCAGCAGCAAGGTACAGGGGCGAAACACCGGGGAGCTGTTTTTT.